Each of the 30 T cell receptor beta chains below was sequenced from the same sample in a study of T-cell memory formation after mild COVID-19. In TCRdb, the 5' RACE reads were re-called with MiXCR into one record per CDR3 protein. The table records over 300,000 distinct CDR3 sequences, approximately 22% of them present only once. Sequencing was carried out using PBMCs or a T cell subset sorted from them (not recorded which). These receptors were taken from a man aged 18 to 30 who had mild COVID-19 (a few samples of this study predate the infection). Cell type and time point are not known.

The table lists this clonotype with a few counts. V usage is TRBV4-3 and J usage is TRBJ1-2; maybe TRBD1 (6 bases). Germline V gene lookup returns CDR1 LGHNA and CDR2 YSLEER. The length of the CDR3 is 15 residues. V was clipped by 6 bases and J by 4 bases, with 18 bases between them. The CDR3 region has the DNA TGCGCCAGCAGACCTTCTTCGACAGGCTTCTATGGCTACACCTTC. It encodes CASRPSSTGFYGYTF.

The chain combines TRBV4-1 with TRBJ2-7; no definite D call. V lost 3 bases and J 0 bases, leaving 12 bases between the germline ends. This CDR3 has 15 amino acids. Germline CDR1 reads MGHRA; CDR2 reads YSYEKL. DNA for the CDR3: TGCGCCAGCAGCCACGTGAACAGTGTCTCCTACGAGCAGTACGTC. This translates into CASSHVNSVSYEQYV.

A word on this clonotype: One end of the junction fails to match germline, which may point to a read error. This sequence joins TRBV7-7 and TRBJ2-1; D is unresolved. Germline V lookup: CDR1 SSHAT, CDR2 FNYEAQ (reference sequence). The CDR3 covers 12 residues. The CDR3 sequence: CASSRHEGEQFF. The CDR3 DNA is TGTGCTAGCAGTAGACATGAAGGAGAGCAGTTCTTC. The whole variable domain, remainder taken from reference TRBV7-7 and TRBJ2-1, is GAGVSQSPRYKVTKRGQDVTLRCDPISSHATLYWYQQALGQGPEFLTYFNYEAQPDKSGLPSDRFSAERPEGSISTLTIQRTEQRDSAMYRCASSRHEGEQFFGPGTRLTVL.

In this sample, this clonotype turned up a few times. This chain uses TRBV29-1 with TRBJ2-5; D perhaps matches TRBD2 (5 bases). This CDR3 has 12 amino acids. Germline lookup yields CDR1 SQVTM and CDR2 ANQGSEA. The V and J ends lost 4 bases and 5 bases respectively, with 11 bases between them. Here the CDR3 reads CSVVGPGETQYF. The CDR3 bases are TGCAGCGTTGTGGGCCCGGGGGAGACCCAGTACTTC.

CDR3 region: CASSLVGLASTDTQYF. In DNA, the CDR3 is TGCGCCAGCAGCTTGGTTGGACTAGCCAGCACAGATACGCAGTATTTT. The genes are TRBV5-1 and TRBJ2-3, with 8 bases fitting TRBD2. This CDR3 spans 16 amino acids. V gave up 0 bases and J gave up 0 bases; unmatched junction bases: 3. Germline values: CDR1 SGHRS, CDR2 YFSETQ. Variable domain in full (rest from reference TRBV5-1 and TRBJ2-3): KAGVTQTPRYLIKTRGQQVTLSCSPISGHRSVSWYQQTPGQGLQFLFEYFSETQRNKGNFPGRFSGRQFSNSRSEMNVSTLELGDSALYLCASSLVGLASTDTQYFGPGTRLTVL.

This rearrangement joins TRBV9 to TRBJ2-7; D is uncertain. Trimming left V 6 bases short and J 8 bases short, with 6 bases between. The CDR3 is made up of 9 amino acids. Germline V gene sequence: CDR1 SGDLS, CDR2 YYNGEE. CDR3 DNA: TGTGCCAGCAAAGCTCAGCAGTACTTC. It specifies CASKAQQYF.

Only a few counts were recorded for this clonotype. V usage is TRBV20-1 and J usage is TRBJ2-7; 8 bases line up with TRBD1. CDR1 is DFQATT and CDR2 is SNEGSKA in the germline V gene (reference sequence). Trimming cost V 5 bases and J 2 bases; bases outside gene matches: 2. This CDR3 region has 12 residues. CDR3 region: CSAGTGTYEQYF. The CDR3 bases are TGCAGTGCTGGGACAGGAACCTACGAGCAGTACTTC.

The chain is built from TRBV27 and TRBJ1-2, with D possibly matching TRBD1 (6 bases). This CDR3 is 15 amino acids long. CDR1 is MNHEY, CDR2 SMNVEV, per germline (reference sequence). Trimming pared 6 bases from V and 7 bases from J, leaving 21 bases between. In nucleotides, the CDR3 is TGTGCCAGCAGGTTGGGGAGCGCCACAGGGTCTGGCTACACCTTC. Amino acids: CASRLGSATGSGYTF.

The genes are TRBV3-1 and TRBJ2-3, with D uncertain. The germline V gene has CDR1 LGHDT and CDR2 YNNKEL (reference sequence). The CDR3 consists of 12 residues. Trimming removed 0 bases at V and 8 bases at J, with 6 bases between. The CDR3 region is CASSQDWGTQYF. The CDR3 bases are TGTGCCAGCAGCCAAGATTGGGGTACGCAGTATTTT.

This clonotype was seen a handful of times. This chain connects TRBV7-2 to TRBJ1-1, with no clear D. This CDR3 is built from 14 residues. Germline values: CDR1 SGHTA, CDR2 FQGNSA. The V end lost 2 bases, the J end lost 5 bases, and 12 bases lay between the germline ends. CDR3 sequence (DNA): TGTGCCAGCAGCTTAAGGAGAGGGCGGACTGAAGCTTTCTTT. It is translated as CASSLRRGRTEAFF.

In its sample, this clonotype was seen a few times. This chain connects TRBV5-8 to TRBJ1-5; the match to TRBD1 covers 7 bases. The germline gives CDR1 SGHTS, CDR2 YDEGEE. The junction had 13 bases not matched to a gene; V was cut back by 9 bases and J by 4 bases. The CDR3 totals 15 residues. The CDR3 sequence is CATKHRAGGNQPQHF. The CDR3 DNA sequence: TGTGCCACTAAACACCGGGCAGGGGGAAATCAGCCCCAGCATTTT.

By frequency in the sample, this clonotype is medium-sized. The chain employs TRBV10-3 and TRBJ2-1; TRBD1 aligns across 11 bases. After removal of 5 bases from V and 0 bases from J, the junction contained 6 bases not matched to a gene. There are 17 residues in the CDR3. CDR1 is ENHRY and CDR2 is SYGVKD in the germline V gene. DNA for the CDR3: TGTGCCATCAGTTCCTCCGGGACAGGGGGCTCCTACAATGAGCAGTTCTTC. This sequence encodes CAISSSGTGGSYNEQFF.

V is TRBV7-8 and J is TRBJ2-1; D perhaps matches TRBD2 (6 bases). This CDR3 comprises 16 residues. Germline V gene lookup returns CDR1 SGHVS and CDR2 FQNEAQ. V was clipped by 4 bases and J by 7 bases, with 20 bases between them. CDR3 in DNA: TGTGCCAGCAGCTCCTCCGGGACTTCAGCTCCGAATGAGCAGTTCTTC. Translation: CASSSSGTSAPNEQFF.

The genes are TRBV7-2 and TRBJ2-1, with a possible D match to TRBD1 (5 bases). This CDR3 region has 15 residues. The germline CDR1 and CDR2 sequences are SGHTA and FQGNSA. Trimming stripped 7 bases from V and 0 bases from J, with 13 bases between. This chain's CDR3 is CASMPRQSSYNEQFF. CDR3 DNA sequence: TGTGCCAGCATGCCCCGACAGAGCTCCTACAATGAGCAGTTCTTC. The full variable domain, rest sourced from reference TRBV7-2 and TRBJ2-1, is GAGVSQSPSNKVTEKGKDVELRCDPISGHTALYWYRQSLGQGLEFLIYFQGNSAPDKSGLPSDRFSAERTGGSVSTLTIQRTQQEDSAVYLCASMPRQSSYNEQFFGPGTRLTVL.

The V call is TRBV6-2 or TRBV6-3, the J call TRBJ2-3; TRBD1 might be the D (6 bases). The germline V gene encodes CDR1 MNHEY and CDR2 SVGEGT. This CDR3 spans 15 amino acids. V lost 6 bases, J lost 10 bases, and 23 bases lay in between. CDR3 sequence (DNA): TGTGCCAGCAGCGGGGACACCAGCCTTCGAGGGGCGCAGTATTTT. It is translated as CASSGDTSLRGAQYF.

The table lists this clonotype with many counts. The chain carries TRBV7-9 and TRBJ2-5; D remains unclear. With 1 base removed from V and 1 base from J, the gap between germline ends came to 10 bases. In germline, CDR1 is SEHNR, CDR2 FQNEAQ (reference sequence). The CDR3 length is 15 residues. CDR3 in DNA: TGTGCCAGCAGCTTAGTGTCCGGGCCCCAAGAGACCCAGTACTTC. Translation gives CASSLVSGPQETQYF.

V gene TRBV7-2 combines with J gene TRBJ2-1, with 10 bases lining up with TRBD2. This CDR3 is built from 20 residues. CDR1 and CDR2 (germline): SGHTA, FQGNSA. The V and J ends lost 5 bases and 7 bases, in that order; junction bases with no gene match: 23. In DNA, the CDR3 is TGTGCCAGCAGCCACCCTGGGGGACTAGCGCCTGGTCCGACGGGGAATGAGCAGTTCTTC. Residues: CASSHPGGLAPGPTGNEQFF.

The gene calls are TRBV6-2 or TRBV6-3 and TRBJ1-1; D ambiguous. V was trimmed by 6 bases and J by 0 bases, leaving 8 bases between them. Germline assignment: CDR1 MNHEY and CDR2 SVGEGT. This CDR3 comprises 13 residues. CDR3 sequence reads: CASRTSVNTEAFF. CDR3 nucleotide sequence: TGTGCCAGCAGGACCTCGGTGAACACTGAAGCTTTCTTT.

The chain has TRBV7-2 and TRBJ2-5, with D possibly being TRBD2 (7 bases). CDR3 length equals 13 residues. Trimming removed 4 bases from V and 4 bases from J, with 10 bases in between. CDR1 is SGHTA and CDR2 is FQGNSA in the germline V gene. The CDR3 reads CASSWGGRETQYF. The CDR3 nucleotides are TGTGCCAGCAGCTGGGGGGGCCGAGAGACCCAGTACTTC.

CDR3 coding DNA: TGTGCCAGCAGTTCCACCCCCTACGAGCAGTACTTC. Amino acids: CASSSTPYEQYF. This rearrangement joins TRBV6-2 or TRBV6-3 to TRBJ2-7; D unclear. V lost 4 bases and J 2 bases, leaving 6 bases between the germline ends. The CDR3 has 12 residues. Germline-derived CDR1 and CDR2 are MNHEY and SVGEGT.

This clonotype was counted only a few times. V is TRBV2 and J is TRBJ1-1; unclear D gene. Trimming left V 4 bases short and J 5 bases short, with 11 bases between. The germline V gene has CDR1 SNHLY and CDR2 FYNNEI. The CDR3 spans 13 residues. CDR3 amino acids: CASSGGFRTEAFF. The DNA of the CDR3 is TGTGCCAGCAGTGGAGGGTTTCGTACTGAAGCTTTCTTT.

The chain is built from TRBV27 and TRBJ2-1, with TRBD1 matching 10 bases. V dropped 6 bases and J dropped 6; count of bases not matched to a gene: 8. The CDR3 consists of 15 residues. Germline V gene lookup returns CDR1 MNHEY and CDR2 SMNVEV (reference sequence). CDR3 DNA: TGTGCCAGCAGAGAGACGGGACAGGGGTCCAATGAGCAGTTCTTC. This gives the protein CASRETGQGSNEQFF.

The V gene is TRBV5-1, the J gene TRBJ2-5, with TRBD1 identical over 7 bases. The CDR3 sequence is 14 residues long. CDR1 SGHRS and CDR2 YFSETQ come from the germline V gene. J lost 2 bases, V lost 4 bases, and 5 bases had no gene match. CDR3 loop: CASSRGQKQETQYF. The CDR3 region has the DNA TGCGCCAGCAGCCGGGGACAGAAGCAAGAGACCCAGTACTTC.

V is TRBV27 and J is TRBJ2-7; 11 bases map to TRBD1. The germline CDR1 and CDR2 sequences are MNHEY and SMNVEV (reference sequence). CDR3 length equals 14 residues. V trimming: 6 bases; J trimming: 3 bases; junction bases outside the gene matches: 4. The CDR3 sequence is CASSWGQGGYEQYF. The CDR3 coding sequence is TGTGCCAGCAGCTGGGGACAGGGGGGCTACGAGCAGTACTTC.

DNA for the CDR3: TGCGCCAGCAGCTTACAGGGTTGGGAGACCCAGTACTTC. This translates into CASSLQGWETQYF. This sequence joins TRBV10-2 and TRBJ2-5, with a possible D match to TRBD1 (6 bases). Germline assignment: CDR1 WSHSY and CDR2 SAAADI. The V end lost 6 bases, the J end lost 5 bases, and 13 bases lay between the germline ends. This CDR3 comprises 13 residues.

The gene calls are TRBV19 and TRBJ1-1; 10 bases line up with TRBD1. Germline V gene data show CDR1 as LNHDA and CDR2 as SQIVND (reference sequence). The CDR3 spans 14 residues. The V segment lost 8 bases and the J segment 3 bases; nucleotides outside the gene matches: 6. Here the CDR3 reads CASARQGADTEAFF. For the CDR3, the DNA is TGTGCCAGTGCGAGACAGGGGGCGGACACTGAAGCTTTCTTT.

The V gene is TRBV10-3, the J gene TRBJ1-2; D perhaps matches TRBD1 (5 bases). Germline lookup yields CDR1 ENHRY and CDR2 SYGVKD. Between the trimmed V and J ends, which lost 7 bases and 3 bases, there was a span of 12 bases. The CDR3 covers 13 residues. CDR3 region: CAINGDGHYGYTF. The CDR3 coding sequence is TGTGCCATCAATGGGGACGGACACTATGGCTACACCTTC.

This CDR3 is CSAGTGEGSYNSPLHF. The CDR3 coding sequence is TGCAGTGCCGGGACAGGGGAGGGCTCCTATAATTCACCCCTCCACTTT. V gene TRBV20-1 combines with J gene TRBJ1-6; 10 bases match TRBD1. Germline loops: CDR1 DFQATT, CDR2 SNEGSKA (reference sequence). The CDR3 length is 16 residues. The junction had 5 bases not matched to a gene; V was cut back by 6 bases and J by 0 bases.

This clonotype was observed a few times. This chain uses TRBV12-3 or TRBV12-4 with TRBJ1-1, with D hard to call. The CDR3 is 14 residues long. Trimming shortened V by 3 bases and J by 4 bases, and 12 bases separated the two germline ends. The CDR3 DNA reads TGTGCCAGCAGTTTTTCGAGTGGGCGCACTGAAGCTTTCTTT. Protein sequence: CASSFSSGRTEAFF.

The V gene is TRBV6-5, the J gene TRBJ2-7; 9 nucleotides line up with TRBD1. V was clipped by 5 bases and J by 2 bases; unmatched bases: 4. CDR1 is MNHEY and CDR2 is SVGAGI in the germline V gene. This CDR3 region has 14 residues. The CDR3 region is CASSNRGRPYEQYF. The CDR3, as DNA: TGTGCCAGCAGTAACAGGGGGCGCCCCTACGAGCAGTACTTC.